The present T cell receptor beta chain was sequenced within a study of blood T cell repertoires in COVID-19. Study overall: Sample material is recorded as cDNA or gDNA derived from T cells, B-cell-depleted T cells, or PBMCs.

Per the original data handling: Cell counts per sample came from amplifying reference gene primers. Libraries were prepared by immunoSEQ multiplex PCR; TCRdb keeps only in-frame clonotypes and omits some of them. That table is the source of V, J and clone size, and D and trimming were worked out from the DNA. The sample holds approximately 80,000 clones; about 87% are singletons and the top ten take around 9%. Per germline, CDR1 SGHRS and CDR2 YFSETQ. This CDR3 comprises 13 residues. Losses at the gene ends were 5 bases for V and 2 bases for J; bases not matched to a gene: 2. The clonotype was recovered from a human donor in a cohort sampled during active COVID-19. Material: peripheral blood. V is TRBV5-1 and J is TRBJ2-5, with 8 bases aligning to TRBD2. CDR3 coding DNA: TGCGCCAGCAGGCGGGGGGAACAAGAGACCCAGTACTTC. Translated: CASRRGEQETQYF.